These T cell receptor beta chains were read from a single sample in a study of OX40 agonist ivuxolimab in advanced cancers. Clones were sequenced by immunoSEQ multiplex PCR, and TCRdb holds only the in-frame ones, with some missing. Found here are tens of thousands of clones, approximately 84% of them singletons; the top ten hold approximately 21%. The source was CD4+ or CD8+ T cells sorted from blood, collected in a trial of the OX40 agonist ivuxolimab. The receptor set was obtained from an adult with an advanced solid tumor such as melanoma, head and neck, liver or kidney cancer. Each CDR3 is given with its conserved first and last residue. D genes are given only for firm matches. The size of a clone is reported for some rows only, either as once, few or many, or as a class for expanded clones.

CASRKQGQNQPQHF	TGTGCCAGTAGGAAACAGGGCCAGAATCAGCCCCAGCATTTT	NA	TRBV19	TRBJ1-5	NA
CASSYGTGPKYGYTF	TGTGCCAGCAGTTATGGAACAGGGCCGAAATATGGCTACACCTTC	NA	TRBV6-5	TRBJ1-2	NA
CASSPSGTTPSNEQFF	TGTGCCAGTAGTCCCAGCGGGACAACCCCTTCCAATGAGCAGTTCTTC	NA	TRBV19	TRBJ2-1	NA
CASSLGTDGYTF	TGTGCCAGCAGCCTCGGGACGGATGGCTACACCTTC	NA	TRBV16	TRBJ1-2	NA
CASSSSVHRSSGNTIYF	TGTGCCAGCAGTAGTTCCGTTCACAGAAGCTCTGGAAACACCATATATTTT	NA	TRBV28	TRBJ1-3	NA
CASSLGTGFYNEQFF	TGTGCCAGCAGCTTGGGGACAGGGTTCTACAATGAGCAGTTCTTC	TRBD1	TRBV11-2	TRBJ2-1	NA
CASSLGQGKQPQHF	TGTGCCAGCAGTTTAGGACAGGGCAAACAGCCCCAGCATTTT	TRBD1	TRBV27	TRBJ1-5	NA
CASRVTSGRVYEQYF	TGTGCCAGCAGAGTAACTAGCGGGAGGGTATACGAGCAGTACTTC	TRBD2	TRBV28	TRBJ2-7	medium-sized
CASGQGGFYGYTF	TGTGCCAGCGGACAAGGAGGGTTCTATGGCTACACCTTC	NA	TRBV19	TRBJ1-2	once
CASPRGYTGANVLTF	TGTGCCAGCCCTCGCGGGTACACTGGGGCCAACGTCCTGACTTTC	NA	TRBV21-1	TRBJ2-6	few
CASSAMITYEQYF	TGTGCCAGCAGTGCCATGATCACCTACGAGCAGTACTTC	NA	TRBV6-5	TRBJ2-7	NA
CASSLASGRGYEQYF	TGCGCCAGCAGCTTGGCTAGCGGGAGGGGCTACGAGCAGTACTTC	TRBD2	TRBV5-1	TRBJ2-7	NA
CASSFQNTGELFF	TGTGCCAGCAGTTTTCAGAACACCGGGGAGCTGTTTTTT	NA	TRBV27	TRBJ2-2	NA
CAWNPGTGFYEQYF	TGTGCCTGGAACCCGGGGACGGGATTCTACGAGCAGTACTTC	NA	TRBV30	TRBJ2-7	once
CASSQVDGYEQYF	TGCGCCAGCAGCCAAGTGGACGGCTACGAGCAGTACTTC	NA	TRBV4-3	TRBJ2-7	NA
CASSSRASGNTIYF	TGTGCCAGCAGTTCCCGGGCCAGCGGGAACACCATATATTTT	NA	TRBV27	TRBJ1-3	NA
CASSLGLTASYEQYF	TGCGCCAGCAGCTTAGGTTTAACGGCCTCCTACGAGCAGTACTTC	NA	TRBV5-1	TRBJ2-7	once
CSALKRNTIYF	TGCAGTGCCCTTAAAAGAAACACCATATATTTT	NA	TRBV20-1	TRBJ1-3	NA
CAWSVGTGTHGYTF	TGTGCCTGGAGTGTAGGGACAGGGACCCATGGCTACACCTTC	TRBD1	TRBV30	TRBJ1-2	once
CASSFLPLQYTGELFF	TGTGCCAGCAGCTTCCTCCCCCTACAGTACACCGGGGAGCTGTTTTTT	NA	TRBV11-2	TRBJ2-2	NA
CASTPRRGFTDTQYF	TGTGCCAGTACCCCCCGGCGGGGCTTCACAGATACGCAGTATTTT	NA	TRBV19	TRBJ2-3	NA
CATRTQGLNEKLFF	TGTGCCACCAGGACACAGGGGCTGAATGAAAAACTGTTTTTT	TRBD1	TRBV15	TRBJ1-4	few